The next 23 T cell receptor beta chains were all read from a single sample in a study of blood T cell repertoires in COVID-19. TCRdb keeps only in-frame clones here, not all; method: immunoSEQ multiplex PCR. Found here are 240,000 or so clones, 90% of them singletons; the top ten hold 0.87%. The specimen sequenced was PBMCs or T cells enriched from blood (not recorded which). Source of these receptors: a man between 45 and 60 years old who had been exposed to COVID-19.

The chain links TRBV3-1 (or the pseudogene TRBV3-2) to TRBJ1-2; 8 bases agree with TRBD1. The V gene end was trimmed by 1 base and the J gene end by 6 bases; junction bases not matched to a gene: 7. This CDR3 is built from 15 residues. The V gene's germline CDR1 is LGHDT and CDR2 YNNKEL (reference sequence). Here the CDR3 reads CASSQGRGQLDGYTF. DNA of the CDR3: TGTGCCAGCAGCCAAGGCAGGGGGCAGTTGGATGGCTACACCTTC.

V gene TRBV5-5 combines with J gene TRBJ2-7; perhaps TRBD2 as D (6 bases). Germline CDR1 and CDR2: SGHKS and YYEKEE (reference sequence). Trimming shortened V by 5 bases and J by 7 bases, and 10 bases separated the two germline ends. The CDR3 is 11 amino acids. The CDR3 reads CASRSGGEQYF. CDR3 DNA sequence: TGTGCCAGCAGGAGCGGAGGGGAGCAGTACTTC.

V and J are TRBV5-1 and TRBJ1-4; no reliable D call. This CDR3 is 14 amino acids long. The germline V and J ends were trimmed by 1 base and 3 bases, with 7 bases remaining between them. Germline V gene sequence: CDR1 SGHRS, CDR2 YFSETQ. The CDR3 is CASSLTSSNEKLFF. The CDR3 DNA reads TGCGCCAGCAGCTTGACAAGTTCTAATGAAAAACTGTTTTTT.

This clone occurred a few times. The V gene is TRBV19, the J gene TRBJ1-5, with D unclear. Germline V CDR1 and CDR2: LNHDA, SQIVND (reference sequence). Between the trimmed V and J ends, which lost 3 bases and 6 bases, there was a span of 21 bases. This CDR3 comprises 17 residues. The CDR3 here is CASSIRDKTGFGQPQHF. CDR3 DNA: TGTGCCAGTAGTATTCGGGATAAAACGGGGTTCGGTCAGCCCCAGCATTTT.

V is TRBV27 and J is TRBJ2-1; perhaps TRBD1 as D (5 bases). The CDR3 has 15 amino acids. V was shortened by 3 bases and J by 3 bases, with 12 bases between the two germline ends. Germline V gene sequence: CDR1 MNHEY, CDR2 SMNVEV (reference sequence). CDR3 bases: TGTGCCAGCAGTTTTTGGCCCCAGGGCTACAATGAGCAGTTCTTC. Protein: CASSFWPQGYNEQFF.

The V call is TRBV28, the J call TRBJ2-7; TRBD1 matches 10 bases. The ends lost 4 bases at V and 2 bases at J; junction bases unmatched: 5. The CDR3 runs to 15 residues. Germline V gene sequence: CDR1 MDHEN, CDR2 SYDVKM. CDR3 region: CASSSPGTGAYEQYV. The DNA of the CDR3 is TGTGCCAGCAGTTCGCCGGGGACAGGGGCCTACGAGCAGTACGTC.

The CDR3 coding sequence is TGTGCCACCAGCAGAGTCCGTAGCACTGAAGCTTTCTTT. Encoded protein: CATSRVRSTEAFF. V is TRBV15 and J is TRBJ1-1; the D is unclear. The germline V gene has CDR1 LNHNV and CDR2 YYDKDF (reference sequence). V was cut by 1 base and J by 4 bases, with 7 bases left in between. CDR3 length: 13 residues.

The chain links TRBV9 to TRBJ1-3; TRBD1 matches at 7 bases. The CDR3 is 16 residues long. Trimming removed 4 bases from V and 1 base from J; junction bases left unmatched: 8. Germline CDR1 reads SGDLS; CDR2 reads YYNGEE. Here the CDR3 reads CASSLRQGSSGNTIYF. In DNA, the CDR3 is TGTGCCAGCAGCTTGAGACAGGGTTCGTCTGGAAACACCATATATTTT.

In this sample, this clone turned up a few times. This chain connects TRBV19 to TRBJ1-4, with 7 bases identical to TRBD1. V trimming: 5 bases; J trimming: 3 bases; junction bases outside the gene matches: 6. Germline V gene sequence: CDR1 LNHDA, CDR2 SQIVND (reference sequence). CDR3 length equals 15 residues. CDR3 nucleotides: TGTGCCAGTAGTCCGAGGGGGCTGGCTAATGAAAAACTGTTTTTT. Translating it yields CASSPRGLANEKLFF.

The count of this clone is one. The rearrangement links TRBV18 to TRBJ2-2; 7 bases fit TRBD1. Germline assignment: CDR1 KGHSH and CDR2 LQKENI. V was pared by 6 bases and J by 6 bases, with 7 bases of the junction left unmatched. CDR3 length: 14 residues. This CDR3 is CASSTGTVAGELFF. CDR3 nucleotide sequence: TGTGCCAGCTCGACAGGGACCGTTGCCGGGGAGCTGTTTTTT.

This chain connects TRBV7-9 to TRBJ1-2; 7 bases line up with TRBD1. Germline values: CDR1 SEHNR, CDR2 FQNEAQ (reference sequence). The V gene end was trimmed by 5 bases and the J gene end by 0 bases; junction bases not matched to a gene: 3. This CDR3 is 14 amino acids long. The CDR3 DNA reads TGTGCCAGCAGCCCGACAGGGTCTAACTATGGCTACACCTTC. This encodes CASSPTGSNYGYTF.

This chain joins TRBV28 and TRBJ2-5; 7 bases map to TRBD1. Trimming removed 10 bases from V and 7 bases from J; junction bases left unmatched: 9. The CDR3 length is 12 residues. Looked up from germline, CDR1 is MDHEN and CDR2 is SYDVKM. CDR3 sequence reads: CAIRDRDATQYF. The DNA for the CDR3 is TGTGCCATTCGAGACAGGGACGCGACCCAGTACTTC.

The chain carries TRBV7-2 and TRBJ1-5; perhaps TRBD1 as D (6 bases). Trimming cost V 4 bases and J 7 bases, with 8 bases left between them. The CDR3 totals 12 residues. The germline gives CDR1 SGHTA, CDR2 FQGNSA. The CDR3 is CASSYRDQPQHF. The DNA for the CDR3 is TGTGCCAGCAGCTACAGGGACCAGCCCCAGCATTTT.

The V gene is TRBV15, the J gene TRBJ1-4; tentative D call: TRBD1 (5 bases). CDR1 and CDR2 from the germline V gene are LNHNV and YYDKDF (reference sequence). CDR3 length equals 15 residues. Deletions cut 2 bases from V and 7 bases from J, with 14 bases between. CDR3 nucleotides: TGTGCCACCAGCAGATCCCGGACATTCCGTGAAAAACTGTTTTTT. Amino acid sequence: CATSRSRTFREKLFF.

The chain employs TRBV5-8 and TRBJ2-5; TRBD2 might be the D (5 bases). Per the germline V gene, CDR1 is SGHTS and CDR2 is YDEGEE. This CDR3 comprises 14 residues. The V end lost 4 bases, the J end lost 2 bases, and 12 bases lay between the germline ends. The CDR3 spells CASSPSSAQETQYF. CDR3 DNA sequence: TGTGCCAGCAGCCCCAGTAGCGCACAAGAGACCCAGTACTTC.

The CDR3 nucleotides read TGCGCCAGCAGCTTGGTTAGTTCGAGCACTGAAGCTTTCTTT. Residues: CASSLVSSSTEAFF. V gene TRBV5-1 combines with J gene TRBJ1-1; D uncertain. The length of the CDR3 is 14 residues. The ends were cut back, 0 bases at V and 4 bases at J, with 10 bases in the middle. Germline CDR1 and CDR2: SGHRS and YFSETQ.

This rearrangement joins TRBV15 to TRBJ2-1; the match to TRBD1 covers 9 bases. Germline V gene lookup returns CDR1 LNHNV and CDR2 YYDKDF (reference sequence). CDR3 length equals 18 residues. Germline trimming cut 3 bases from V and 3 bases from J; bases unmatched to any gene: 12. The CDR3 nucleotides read TGTGCCACCAGCAGCCCCGGCCGGACAGGGGATTTCTACAATGAGCAGTTCTTC. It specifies CATSSPGRTGDFYNEQFF.

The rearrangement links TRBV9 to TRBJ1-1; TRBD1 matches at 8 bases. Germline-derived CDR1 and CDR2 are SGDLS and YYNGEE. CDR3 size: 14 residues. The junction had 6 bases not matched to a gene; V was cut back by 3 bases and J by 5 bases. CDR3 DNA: TGTGCCAGCAGCGGTGGACAGGGCGGGACTGAAGCTTTCTTT. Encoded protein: CASSGGQGGTEAFF.

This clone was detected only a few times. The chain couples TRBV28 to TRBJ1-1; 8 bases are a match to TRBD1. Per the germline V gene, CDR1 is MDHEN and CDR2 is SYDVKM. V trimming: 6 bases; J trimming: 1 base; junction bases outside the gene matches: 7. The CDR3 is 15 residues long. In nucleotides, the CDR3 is TGTGCCAGCAGAAACCCAGGGGGCTGGAACACTGAAGCTTTCTTT. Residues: CASRNPGGWNTEAFF.

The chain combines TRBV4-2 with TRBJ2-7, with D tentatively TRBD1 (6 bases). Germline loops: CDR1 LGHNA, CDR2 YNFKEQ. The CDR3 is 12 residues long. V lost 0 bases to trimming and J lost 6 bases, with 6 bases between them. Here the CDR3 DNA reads TGTGCCAGCAGCCAAGACAGGGGCGAGCAGTACTTC. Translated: CASSQDRGEQYF.

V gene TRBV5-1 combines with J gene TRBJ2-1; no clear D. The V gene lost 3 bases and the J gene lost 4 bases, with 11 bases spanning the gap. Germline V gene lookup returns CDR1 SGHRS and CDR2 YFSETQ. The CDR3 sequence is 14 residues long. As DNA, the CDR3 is TGCGCCAGCAGCTCCGTCAGTTTGTACAATGAGCAGTTCTTC. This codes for CASSSVSLYNEQFF.

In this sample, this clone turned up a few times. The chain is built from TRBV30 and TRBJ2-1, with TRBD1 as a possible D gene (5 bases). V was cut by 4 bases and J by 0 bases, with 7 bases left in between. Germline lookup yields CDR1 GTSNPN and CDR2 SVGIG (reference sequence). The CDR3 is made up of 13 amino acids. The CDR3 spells CAWMDISYNEQFF. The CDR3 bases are TGTGCCTGGATGGACATCTCCTACAATGAGCAGTTCTTC.

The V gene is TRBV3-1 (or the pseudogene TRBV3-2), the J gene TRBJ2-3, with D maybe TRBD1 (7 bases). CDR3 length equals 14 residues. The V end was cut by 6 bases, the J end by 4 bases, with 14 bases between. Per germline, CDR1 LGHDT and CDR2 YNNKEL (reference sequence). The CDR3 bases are TGTGCCAGCAGGCCCAGGGGGGTCGCAGATACGCAGTATTTT. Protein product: CASRPRGVADTQYF.